This T cell receptor beta chain originates from a study of shared clonotypes between healthy human individuals. Turning to the study itself: Researchers assigned three CD4 naive, three CD4 memory, two CD8 naive and one CD8 memory plate to each donor. Findings and caveats of the study: Memory subsets generally showed smaller estimated richness than naive subsets did. Among a few donors, roughly 5.4% of naive CD4 clonotypes were found in common.

At a deep level, the assay was run. TCRdb's table, derived via immunoSEQ multiplex PCR, lists solely in-frame clones and lacks some. The sample shows around 2,000,000 clones, about 95% of them seen only once. Terminally differentiated effector memory CD45RA+ cells were excluded by CCR7 positive selection of CD45RO-negative cells. Germline V gene data show CDR1 as MGHRA and CDR2 as YSYEKL. V was cut by 2 bases and J by 6 bases, with 12 bases left in between. The CDR3 is 14 residues long. This clone showed up just once. Its antigen is unknown. Sequenced input: naive CD8+ T cells sorted from blood. The chain has TRBV4-1 and TRBJ2-3; TRBD2 is a possible D gene (6 bases). The sequence was obtained from a young man in good health. The CDR3 sequence is CASSQRLGGDTQYF. The CDR3 DNA follows: TGCGCCAGCAGCCAAAGATTGGGGGGTGATACGCAGTATTTT.